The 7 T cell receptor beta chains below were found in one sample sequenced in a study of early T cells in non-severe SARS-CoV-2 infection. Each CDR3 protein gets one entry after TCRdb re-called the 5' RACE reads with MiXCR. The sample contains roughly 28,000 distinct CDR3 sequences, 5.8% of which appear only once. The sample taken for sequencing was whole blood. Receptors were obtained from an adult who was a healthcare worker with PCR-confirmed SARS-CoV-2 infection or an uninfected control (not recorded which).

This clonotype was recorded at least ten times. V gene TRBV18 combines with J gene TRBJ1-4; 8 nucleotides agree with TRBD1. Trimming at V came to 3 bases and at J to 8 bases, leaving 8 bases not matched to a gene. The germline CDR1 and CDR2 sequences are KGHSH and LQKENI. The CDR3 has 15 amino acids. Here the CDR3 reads CASSPKDRVREKLFF. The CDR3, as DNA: TGTGCCAGCTCACCTAAGGACAGGGTTCGAGAAAAACTGTTTTTT.

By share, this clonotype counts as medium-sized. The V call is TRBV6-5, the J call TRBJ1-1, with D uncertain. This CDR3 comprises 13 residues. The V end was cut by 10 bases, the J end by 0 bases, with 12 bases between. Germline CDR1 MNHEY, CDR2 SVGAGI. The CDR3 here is CATRSRMNTEAFF. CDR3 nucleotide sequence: TGTGCCACAAGATCACGGATGAACACTGAAGCTTTCTTT.

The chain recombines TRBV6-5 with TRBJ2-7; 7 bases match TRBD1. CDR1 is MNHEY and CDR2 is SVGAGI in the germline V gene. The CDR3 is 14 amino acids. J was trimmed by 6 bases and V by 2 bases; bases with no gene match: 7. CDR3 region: CASSYLQGMGEQYF. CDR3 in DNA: TGTGCCAGCAGTTACCTACAGGGGATGGGCGAGCAGTACTTC.

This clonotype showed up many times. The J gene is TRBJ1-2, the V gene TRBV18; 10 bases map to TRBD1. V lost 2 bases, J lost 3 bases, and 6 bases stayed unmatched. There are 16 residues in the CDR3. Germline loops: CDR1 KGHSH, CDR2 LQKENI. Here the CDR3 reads CASSPLTGGADYGYTF. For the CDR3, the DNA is TGTGCCAGCTCACCATTGACAGGGGGCGCGGACTATGGCTACACCTTC. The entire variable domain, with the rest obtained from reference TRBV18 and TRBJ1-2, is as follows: NAGVMQNPRHLVRRRGQEARLRCSPMKGHSHVYWYRQLPEEGLKFMVYLQKENIIDESGMPKERFSAEFPKEGPSILRIQQVVRGDSAAYFCASSPLTGGADYGYTFGSGTRLTVV.

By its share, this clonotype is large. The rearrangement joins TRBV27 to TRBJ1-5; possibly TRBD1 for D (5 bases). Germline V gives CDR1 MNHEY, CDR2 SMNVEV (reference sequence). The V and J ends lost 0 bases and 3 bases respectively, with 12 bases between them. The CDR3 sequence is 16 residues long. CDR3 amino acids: CASSLSRPGNNQPQHF. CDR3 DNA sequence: TGTGCCAGCAGTTTATCGAGGCCAGGGAACAATCAGCCCCAGCATTTT.

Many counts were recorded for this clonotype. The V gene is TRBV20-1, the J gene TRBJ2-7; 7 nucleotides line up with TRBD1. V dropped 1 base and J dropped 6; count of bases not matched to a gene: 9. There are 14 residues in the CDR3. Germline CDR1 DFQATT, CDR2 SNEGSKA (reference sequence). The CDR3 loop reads CSARAWQGVGEQYF. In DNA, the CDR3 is TGCAGTGCTAGAGCATGGCAGGGGGTGGGCGAGCAGTACTTC.

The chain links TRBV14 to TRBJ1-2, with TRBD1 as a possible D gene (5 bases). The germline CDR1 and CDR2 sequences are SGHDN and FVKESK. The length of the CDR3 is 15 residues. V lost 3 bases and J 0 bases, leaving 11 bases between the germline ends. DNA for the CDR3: TGTGCCAGCAGCCAGGGCCTGACAGCTAACTATGGCTACACCTTC. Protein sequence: CASSQGLTANYGYTF.